The 2 T cell receptor beta chains below all came from one sample that was sequenced in a study of blood T cell repertoires in COVID-19. Sequenced by immunoSEQ multiplex PCR; TCRdb stores in-frame clones only, minus some. There are around 200,000 clones in the sample; under 90% occur only once, and less than 20% lies in the top ten. The sample taken for sequencing was peripheral blood. The receptor set was obtained from a woman aged 80 or over with active or convalescent COVID-19.

In this sample, this clone turned up a few times. The V and J genes are TRBV4-2 and TRBJ2-7, with 7 bases identical to TRBD1. V lost 1 base and J lost 3; bases outside the gene matches: 6. The CDR3 spans 15 residues. Germline values: CDR1 LGHNA, CDR2 YNFKEQ. The CDR3 nucleotides are TGTGCCAGCAGCCAAGCGACAGGGCCGTACTACGAGCAGTACTTC. It is translated as CASSQATGPYYEQYF.

The chain employs TRBV7-2 and TRBJ2-5; D unresolved. Germline-derived CDR1 and CDR2 are SGHTA and FQGNSA. The CDR3 has 13 residues. V lost 5 bases to trimming and J lost 4 bases, with 11 bases between them. This chain's CDR3 is CASSPRRGETQYF. CDR3 DNA: TGTGCCAGCAGCCCTCGCCGAGGAGAGACCCAGTACTTC.